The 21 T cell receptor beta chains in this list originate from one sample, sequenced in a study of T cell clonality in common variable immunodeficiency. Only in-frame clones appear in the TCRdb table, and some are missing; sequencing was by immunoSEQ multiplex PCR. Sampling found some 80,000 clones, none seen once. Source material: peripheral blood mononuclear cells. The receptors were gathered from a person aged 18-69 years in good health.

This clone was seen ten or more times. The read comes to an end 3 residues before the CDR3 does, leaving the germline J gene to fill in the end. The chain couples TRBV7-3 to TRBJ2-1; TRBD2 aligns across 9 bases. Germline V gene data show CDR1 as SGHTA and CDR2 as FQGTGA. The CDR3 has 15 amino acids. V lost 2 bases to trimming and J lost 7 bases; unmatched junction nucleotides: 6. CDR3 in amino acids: CASSLFSGSMNEQFF. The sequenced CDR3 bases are TGTGCCAGCAGCTTATTTAGCGGGAGTATGAATGAG.

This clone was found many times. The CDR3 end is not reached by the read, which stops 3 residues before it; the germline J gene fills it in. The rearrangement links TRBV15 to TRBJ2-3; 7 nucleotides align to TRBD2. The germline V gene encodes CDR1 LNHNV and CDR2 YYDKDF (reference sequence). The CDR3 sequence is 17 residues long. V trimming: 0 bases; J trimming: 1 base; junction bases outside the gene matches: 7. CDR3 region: CATSRDRGLTGTDTQYF. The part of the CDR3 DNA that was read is TGTGCCACCAGCAGAGATAGGGGACTAACAGGCACAGATACG. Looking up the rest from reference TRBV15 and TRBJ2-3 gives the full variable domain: DAMVIQNPRYQVTQFGKPVTLSCSQTLNHNVMYWYQQKSSQAPKLLFHYYDKDFNNEADTPDNFQSRRPNTSFCFLDIRSPGLGDTAMYLCATSRDRGLTGTDTQYFGPGTRLTVL.

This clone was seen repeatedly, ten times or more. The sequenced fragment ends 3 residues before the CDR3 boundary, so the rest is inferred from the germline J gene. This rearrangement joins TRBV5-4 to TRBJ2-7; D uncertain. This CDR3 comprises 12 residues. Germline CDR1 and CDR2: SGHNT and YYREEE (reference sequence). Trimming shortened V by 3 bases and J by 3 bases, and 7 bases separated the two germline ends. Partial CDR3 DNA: TGTGCCAGCAGCTGGGCTAACTACGAG. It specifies CASSWANYE. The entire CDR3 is CASSWANYEQYF.

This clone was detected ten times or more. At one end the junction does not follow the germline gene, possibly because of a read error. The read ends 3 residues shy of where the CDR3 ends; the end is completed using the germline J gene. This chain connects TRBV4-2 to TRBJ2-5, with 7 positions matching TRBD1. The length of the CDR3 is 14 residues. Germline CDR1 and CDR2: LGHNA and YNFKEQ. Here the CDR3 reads CASSQGTDQETQYF. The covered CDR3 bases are TGCGCCAGCAGCCAGGGGACAGATCAAGAGACC.

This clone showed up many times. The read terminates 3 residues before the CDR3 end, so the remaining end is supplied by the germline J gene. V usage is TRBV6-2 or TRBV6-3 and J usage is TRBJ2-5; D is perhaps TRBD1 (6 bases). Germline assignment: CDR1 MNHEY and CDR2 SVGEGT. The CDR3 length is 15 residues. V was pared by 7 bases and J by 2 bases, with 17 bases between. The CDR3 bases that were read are TGTGCCAGCACTCAGGGGACCCTACCACAAGAGACC. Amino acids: CASTQGTLPQET. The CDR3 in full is CASTQGTLPQETQYF.

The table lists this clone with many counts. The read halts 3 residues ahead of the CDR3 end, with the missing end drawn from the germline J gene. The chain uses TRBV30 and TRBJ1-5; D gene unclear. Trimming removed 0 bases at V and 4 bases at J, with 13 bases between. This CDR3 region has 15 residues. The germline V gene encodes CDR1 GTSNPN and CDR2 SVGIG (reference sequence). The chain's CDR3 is CAWSVLGRGNQPQHF. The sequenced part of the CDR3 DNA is TGTGCCTGGAGTGTTTTGGGCAGAGGGAATCAGCCC.

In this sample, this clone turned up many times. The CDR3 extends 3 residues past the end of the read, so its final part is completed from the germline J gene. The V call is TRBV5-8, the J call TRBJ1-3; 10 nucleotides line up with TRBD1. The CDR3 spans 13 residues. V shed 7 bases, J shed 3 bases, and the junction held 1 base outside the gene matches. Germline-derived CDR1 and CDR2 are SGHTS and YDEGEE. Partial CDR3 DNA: TGTGCCAGCGGGACAGGGGTTGGAAACACC. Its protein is CASGTGVGNT. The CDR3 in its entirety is CASGTGVGNTIYF.

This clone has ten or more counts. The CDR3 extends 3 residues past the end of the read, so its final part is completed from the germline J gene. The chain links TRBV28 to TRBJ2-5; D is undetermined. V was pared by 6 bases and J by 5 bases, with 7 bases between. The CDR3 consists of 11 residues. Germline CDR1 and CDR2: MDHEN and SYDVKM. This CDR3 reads CASRYLETQYF. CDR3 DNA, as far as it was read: TGTGCCAGCAGATACTTGGAGACC.

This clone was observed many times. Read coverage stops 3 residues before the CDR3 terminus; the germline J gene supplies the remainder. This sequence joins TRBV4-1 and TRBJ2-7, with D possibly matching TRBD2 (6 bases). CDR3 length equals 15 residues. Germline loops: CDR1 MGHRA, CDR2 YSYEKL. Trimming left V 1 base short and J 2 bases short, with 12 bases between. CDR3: CASSQGSSAAYEQYF. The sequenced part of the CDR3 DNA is TGCGCCAGCAGCCAAGGGTCTAGCGCCGCCTACGAG.

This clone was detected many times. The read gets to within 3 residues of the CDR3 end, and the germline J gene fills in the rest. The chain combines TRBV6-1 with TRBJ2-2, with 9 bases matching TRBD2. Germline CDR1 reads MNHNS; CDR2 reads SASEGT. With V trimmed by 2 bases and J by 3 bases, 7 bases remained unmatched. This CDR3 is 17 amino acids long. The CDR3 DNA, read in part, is TGTGCCAGCAGTGAATCAGCGGGAGGACTGGACACCGGGGAG. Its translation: CASSESAGGLDTGE. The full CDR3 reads CASSESAGGLDTGELFF.

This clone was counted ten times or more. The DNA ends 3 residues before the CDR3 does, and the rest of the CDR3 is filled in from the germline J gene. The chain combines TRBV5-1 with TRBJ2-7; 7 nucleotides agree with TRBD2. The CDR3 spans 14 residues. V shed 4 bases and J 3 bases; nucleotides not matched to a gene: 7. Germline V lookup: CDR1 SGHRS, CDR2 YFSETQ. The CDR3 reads CASSPRTSDYEQYF. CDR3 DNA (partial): TGCGCCAGCAGCCCAAGGACTAGTGACTACGAG.

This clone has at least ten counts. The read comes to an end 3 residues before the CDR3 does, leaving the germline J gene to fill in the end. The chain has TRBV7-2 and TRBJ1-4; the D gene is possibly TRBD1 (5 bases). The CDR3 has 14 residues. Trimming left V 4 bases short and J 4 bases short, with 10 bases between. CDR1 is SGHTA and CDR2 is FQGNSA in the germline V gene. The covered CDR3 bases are TGTGCCAGCAGCTCCAGGGTAGATAATGAAAAA. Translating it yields CASSSRVDNEK. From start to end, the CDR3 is CASSSRVDNEKLFF.

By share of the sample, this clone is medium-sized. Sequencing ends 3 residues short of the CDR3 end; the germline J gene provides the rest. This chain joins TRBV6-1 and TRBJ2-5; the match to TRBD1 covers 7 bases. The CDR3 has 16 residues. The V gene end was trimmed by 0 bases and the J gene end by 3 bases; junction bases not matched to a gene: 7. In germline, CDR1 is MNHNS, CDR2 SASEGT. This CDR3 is CASSEALGTAEETQYF. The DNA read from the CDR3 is TGTGCCAGCAGTGAAGCGCTGGGGACAGCAGAAGAGACC.

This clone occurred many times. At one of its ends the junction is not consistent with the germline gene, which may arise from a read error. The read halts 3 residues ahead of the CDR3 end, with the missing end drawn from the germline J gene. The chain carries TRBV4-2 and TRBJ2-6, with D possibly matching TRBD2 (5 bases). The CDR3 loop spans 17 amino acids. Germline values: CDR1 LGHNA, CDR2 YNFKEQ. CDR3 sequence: CASSQAGRGSGANVLTF. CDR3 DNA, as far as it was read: TGCGCCAGCAGCCAAGCCGGCCGGGGCTCTGGGGCCAACGTC.

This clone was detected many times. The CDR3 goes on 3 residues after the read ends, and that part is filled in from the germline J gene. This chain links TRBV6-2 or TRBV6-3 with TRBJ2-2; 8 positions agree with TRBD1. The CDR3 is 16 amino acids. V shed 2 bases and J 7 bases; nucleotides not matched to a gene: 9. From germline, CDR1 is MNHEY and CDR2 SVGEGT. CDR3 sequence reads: CASSYMAGGPGGELFF. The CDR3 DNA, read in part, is TGTGCCAGCAGTTACATGGCAGGGGGCCCCGGCGGGGAG.

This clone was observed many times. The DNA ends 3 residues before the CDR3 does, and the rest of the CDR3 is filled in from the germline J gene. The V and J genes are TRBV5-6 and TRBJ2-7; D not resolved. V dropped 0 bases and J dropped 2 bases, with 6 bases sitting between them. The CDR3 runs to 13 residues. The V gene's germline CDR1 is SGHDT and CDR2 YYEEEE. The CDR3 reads CASSLDSTYEQYF. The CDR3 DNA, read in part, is TGTGCCAGCAGCTTGGACAGTACCTACGAG.

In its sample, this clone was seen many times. CDR3 residues: CASSQDGEAGVAGELFF. Partial CDR3 DNA: TGTGCCAGCAGCCAAGACGGGGAAGCGGGAGTCGCCGGGGAG. The rearrangement joins TRBV3-1 (or the pseudogene TRBV3-2) to TRBJ2-2; 8 nucleotides align to TRBD2. The CDR3 goes on 3 residues after the read ends, and that part is filled in from the germline J gene. Trimming cost V 0 bases and J 6 bases; bases outside gene matches: 9. This CDR3 contains 17 residues. Germline V gives CDR1 LGHDT, CDR2 YNNKEL (reference sequence).

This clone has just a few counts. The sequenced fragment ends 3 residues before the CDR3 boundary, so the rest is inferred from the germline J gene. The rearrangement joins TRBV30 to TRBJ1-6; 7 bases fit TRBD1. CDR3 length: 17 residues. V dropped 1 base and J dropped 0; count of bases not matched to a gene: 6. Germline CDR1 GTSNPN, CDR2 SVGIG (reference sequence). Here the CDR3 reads CAWSGPRGSSYNSPLHF. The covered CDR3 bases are TGTGCCTGGAGTGGTCCCAGGGGGAGCTCCTATAATTCACCC. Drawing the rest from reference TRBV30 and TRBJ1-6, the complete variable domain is SQTIHQWPATLVQPVGSPLSLECTVEGTSNPNLYWYRQAAGRGLQLLFYSVGIGQISSEVPQNLSASRPQDRQFILSSKKLLLSDSGFYLCAWSGPRGSSYNSPLHFGNGTRLTVT.

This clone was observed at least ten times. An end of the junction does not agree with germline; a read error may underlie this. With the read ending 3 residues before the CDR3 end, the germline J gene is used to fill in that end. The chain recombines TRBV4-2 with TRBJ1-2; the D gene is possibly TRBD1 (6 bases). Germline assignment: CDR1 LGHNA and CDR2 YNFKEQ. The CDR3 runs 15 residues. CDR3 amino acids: CASSPGTTLGYGYTF. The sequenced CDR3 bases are TGCGCCAGCAGCCCTGGGACAACCTTGGGCTATGGC.

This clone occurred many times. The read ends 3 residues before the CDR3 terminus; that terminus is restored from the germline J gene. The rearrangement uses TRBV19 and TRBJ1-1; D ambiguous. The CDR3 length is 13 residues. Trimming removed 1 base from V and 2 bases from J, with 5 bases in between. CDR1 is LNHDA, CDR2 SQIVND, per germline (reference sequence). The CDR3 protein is CASSIAPNTEAFF. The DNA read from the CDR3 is TGTGCCAGTAGTATAGCCCCAAACACTGAA.

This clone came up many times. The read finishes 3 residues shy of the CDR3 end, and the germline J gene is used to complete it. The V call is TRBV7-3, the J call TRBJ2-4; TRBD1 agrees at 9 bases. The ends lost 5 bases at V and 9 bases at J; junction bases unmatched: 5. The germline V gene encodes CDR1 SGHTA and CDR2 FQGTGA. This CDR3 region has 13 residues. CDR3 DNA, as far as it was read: TGTGCCAGCAGCCCCGGGACAGGGAGCATT. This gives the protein CASSPGTGSI. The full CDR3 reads CASSPGTGSIQYF.